The rows below give T cell receptor beta chains drawn from one sample of a study of blood T cell repertoires in COVID-19. Using immunoSEQ multiplex PCR, the repertoire was profiled, and TCRdb retains in-frame clones only, with some absent. The table records 23,000 or so clones, 86% of them present only once. The sequencing sample was made of peripheral blood. These receptors originate from a human donor with active COVID-19. The donor label of this sample is uncertain. The CDR3 runs from the conserved cysteine through the conserved F or W. D genes are given only for firm matches. Expanded clones get a size class; other rows say once, few or many, or leave the size out.

d_gene | j_gene | abundance | v_gene | CDR3nt | CDR3aa
- | TRBJ2-6 | - | TRBV2 | TGTGCCAGCAGTACATCTGGAGGCTCTGGGGCCAACGTCCTGACTTTC | CASSTSGGSGANVLTF
TRBD2 | TRBJ2-2 | few | TRBV5-4 | TGTGCCAGCAGCCCTCAAGGAACTAGCGGGAGAGACACCGGGGAGCTGTTTTTT | CASSPQGTSGRDTGELFF
- | TRBJ2-7 | - | TRBV5-6 | TGTGCCAGCAGAGCGCTGGAGGAGGCCTACGAGCAGTACTTC | CASRALEEAYEQYF
- | TRBJ1-6 | few | TRBV4-3 | TGCGCCAGCACCATGGACTTGGGGTCGAGCTATAATTCACCCCTCCACTTT | CASTMDLGSSYNSPLHF
- | TRBJ1-1 | - | TRBV4-2 | TGTGCCAGCACCAGGGAAAAACGGGAGGGACCAAGGGCCGAAGCTTTCTTT | CASTREKREGPRAEAFF
TRBD2 | TRBJ2-5 | - | TRBV2 | TGTGCCTTACGCCAGCGGGAGCAGGAGACCCAGTACTTC | CALRQREQETQYF
TRBD1 | TRBJ2-5 | - | TRBV9 | TGTGCCAGCAGCGTAGGTGGGACAGGGGGAGAGACCCAGTACTTC | CASSVGGTGGETQYF
TRBD1 | TRBJ1-2 | - | TRBV4-1 | TGCGCCAGCAGCCAAAATATACAGGGGGAAAACTATGGCTACACCTTC | CASSQNIQGENYGYTF
TRBD1 | TRBJ1-4 | - | TRBV5-4 | TGTGCCAGCAGCTCCCAGGGGGCGGCAACTAATGAAAAACTGTTTTTT | CASSSQGAATNEKLFF
- | TRBJ2-3 | - | TRBV4-3 | TGCGCCAGCAGCCAAGTCTGGGCGGGCAGCCACACAGATACGCAGTATTTT | CASSQVWAGSHTDTQYF
TRBD1 | TRBJ2-1 | - | TRBV18 | TGTGCCAGCTCACCCGGGACAGGCGAATACAATGAGCAGTTCTTC | CASSPGTGEYNEQFF
- | TRBJ1-3 | - | TRBV4-1 | TGCGCCAGCAGCCAAAGAGCGGGTTCTGGAAACACCATATATTTT | CASSQRAGSGNTIYF
TRBD1 | TRBJ1-5 | - | TRBV19 | TGTGCCAGTACCGTCGGGACAGGGGTAAATCAGCCCCAGCATTTT | CASTVGTGVNQPQHF
TRBD2 | TRBJ2-1 | - | TRBV5-1 | TGCGCCAGCAGCTTTCTACTAGCGGGGGGATCCGGAAGGAATGAGCAGTTCTTC | CASSFLLAGGSGRNEQFF
TRBD2 | TRBJ2-5 | - | TRBV7-2 | TGTGCCAGCAGCCTGTTCTCGGGGGGTGAGACCCAGTACTTC | CASSLFSGGETQYF
- | TRBJ2-7 | - | TRBV3-1/TRBV3-2 | TGTGCCAGCAGCCCAATTACAGGCGAGCAGTACTTC | CASSPITGEQYF
- | TRBJ1-5 | - | TRBV2 | TGTGCCAGCAGTGAAGCGCTGGGCAGGGGAGTTCAGCCCCAGCATTTT | CASSEALGRGVQPQHF
- | TRBJ2-1 | - | TRBV12-3/TRBV12-4 | TGTGCCAGCAGTTTCGCCCTAAACAATGAGCAGTTCTTC | CASSFALNNEQFF